This T cell receptor beta chain appears in the sequencing data of a study of CD8+ T cells in alopecia areata. Reverse transcription of extracted RNA yielded cDNA, which provided the sequencing template. Clones were read by immunoSEQ multiplex PCR, and TCRdb kept only the in-frame ones, dropping some. The sample consists of 140,000 or so clones, approximately 49% of them appearing once. As regards this clone: Its antigen is currently unknown.

Collected material from alopecia areata patients comprised lesional scalp punch biopsies and peripheral blood. Cell sorting was applied to PBMCs, and CD4+ and CD8+ T cells were collected. General study findings and limits: Possibly because of HLA-related factors, TCR sharing was less clear across patients than in mice.

The CDR3 sequence is 12 residues long. Looked up from germline, CDR1 is SGDLS and CDR2 is YYNGEE. V dropped 3 bases and J dropped 6; count of bases not matched to a gene: 3. The V call is TRBV9, the J call TRBJ2-7, with 7 bases aligning to TRBD1. The source material was CD4+ T cells sorted from blood, sampled at week 0. This sequence originates from a human donor with alopecia areata. The CDR3 is CASSEYRGEQYF. In nucleotides, the CDR3 is TGTGCCAGCAGCGAATACAGGGGCGAGCAGTACTTC. Combining the CDR3 with reference TRBV9 and TRBJ2-7 gives the whole variable domain DSGVTQTPKHLITATGQRVTLRCSPRSGDLSVYWYQQSLDQGLQFLIQYYNGEERAKGNILERFSAQQFPDLHSELNLSSLELGDSALYFCASSEYRGEQYFGPGTRLTVT.